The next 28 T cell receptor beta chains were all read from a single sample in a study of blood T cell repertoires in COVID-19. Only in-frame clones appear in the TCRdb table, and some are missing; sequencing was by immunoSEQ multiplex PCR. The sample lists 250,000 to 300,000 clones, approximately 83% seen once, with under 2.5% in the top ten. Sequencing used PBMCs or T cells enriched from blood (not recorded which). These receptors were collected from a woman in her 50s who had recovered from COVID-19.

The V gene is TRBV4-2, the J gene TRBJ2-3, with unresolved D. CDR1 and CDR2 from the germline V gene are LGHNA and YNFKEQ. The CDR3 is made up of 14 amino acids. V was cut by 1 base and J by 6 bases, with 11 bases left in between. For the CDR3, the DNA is TGTGCCAGCAGCCAAGGTGTCCCTCCCGATACGCAGTATTTT. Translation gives CASSQGVPPDTQYF.

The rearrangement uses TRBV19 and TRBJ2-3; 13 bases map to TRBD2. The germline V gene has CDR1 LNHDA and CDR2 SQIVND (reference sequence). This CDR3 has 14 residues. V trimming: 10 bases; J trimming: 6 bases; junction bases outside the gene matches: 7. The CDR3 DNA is TGTGCCACCGAACTAGCGGGAGGGCGGGATACGCAGTATTTT. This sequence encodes CATELAGGRDTQYF.

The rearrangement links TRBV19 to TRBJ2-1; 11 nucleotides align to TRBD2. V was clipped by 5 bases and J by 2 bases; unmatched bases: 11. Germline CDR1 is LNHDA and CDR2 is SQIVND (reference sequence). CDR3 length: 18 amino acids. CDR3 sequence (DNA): TGTGCCAGTAGTCGTACCCCGACTAGCGGGACGACCTACAATGAGCAGTTCTTC. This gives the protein CASSRTPTSGTTYNEQFF. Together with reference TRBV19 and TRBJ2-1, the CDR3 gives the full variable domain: DGGITQSPKYLFRKEGQNVTLSCEQNLNHDAMYWYRQDPGQGLRLIYYSQIVNDFQKGDIAEGYSVSREKKESFPLTVTSAQKNPTAFYLCASSRTPTSGTTYNEQFFGPGTRLTVL.

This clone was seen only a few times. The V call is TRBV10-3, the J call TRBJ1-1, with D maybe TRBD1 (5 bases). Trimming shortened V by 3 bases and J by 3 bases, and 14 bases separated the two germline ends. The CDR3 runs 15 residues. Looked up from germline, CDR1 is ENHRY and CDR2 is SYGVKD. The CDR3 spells CAISDSWGRDTEAFF. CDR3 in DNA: TGTGCCATCAGTGATAGTTGGGGCCGAGACACTGAAGCTTTCTTT.

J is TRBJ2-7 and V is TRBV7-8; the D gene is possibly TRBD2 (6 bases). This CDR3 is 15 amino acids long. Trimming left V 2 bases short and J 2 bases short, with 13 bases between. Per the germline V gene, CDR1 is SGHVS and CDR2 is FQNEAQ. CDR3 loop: CASSLPPGGTYEQYF. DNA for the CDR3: TGTGCCAGCAGCTTACCCCCCGGGGGAACCTACGAGCAGTACTTC.

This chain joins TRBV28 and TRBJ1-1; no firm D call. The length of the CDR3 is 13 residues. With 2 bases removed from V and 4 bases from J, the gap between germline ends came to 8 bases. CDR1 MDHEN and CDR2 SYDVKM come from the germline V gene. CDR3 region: CASSLEGGTEAFF. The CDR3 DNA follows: TGTGCCAGCAGTTTAGAGGGAGGCACTGAAGCTTTCTTT.

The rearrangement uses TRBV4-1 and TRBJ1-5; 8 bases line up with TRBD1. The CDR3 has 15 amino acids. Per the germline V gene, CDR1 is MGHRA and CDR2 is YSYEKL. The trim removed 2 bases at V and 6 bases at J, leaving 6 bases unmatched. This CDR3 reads CASSQSTGAIQPQHF. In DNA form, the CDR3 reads TGCGCCAGCAGCCAATCGACAGGGGCGATTCAGCCCCAGCATTTT.

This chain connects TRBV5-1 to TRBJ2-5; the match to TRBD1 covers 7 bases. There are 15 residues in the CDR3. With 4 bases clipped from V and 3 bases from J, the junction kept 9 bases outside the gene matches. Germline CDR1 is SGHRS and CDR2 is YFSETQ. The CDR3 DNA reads TGCGCCAGCAGCCCCAACAGGGGTCCGAAAGAGACCCAGTACTTC. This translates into CASSPNRGPKETQYF.

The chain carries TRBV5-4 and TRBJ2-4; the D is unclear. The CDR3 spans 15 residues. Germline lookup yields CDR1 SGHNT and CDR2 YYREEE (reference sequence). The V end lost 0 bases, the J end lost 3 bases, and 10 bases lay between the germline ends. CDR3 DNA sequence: TGTGCCAGCAGCTTGGGCTATAACGGCAAAAACATTCAGTACTTC. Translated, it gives CASSLGYNGKNIQYF.

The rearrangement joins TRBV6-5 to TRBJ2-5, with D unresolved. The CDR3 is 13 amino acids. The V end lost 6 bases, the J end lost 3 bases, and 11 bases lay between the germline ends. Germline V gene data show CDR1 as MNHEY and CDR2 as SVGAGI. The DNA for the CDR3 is TGTGCCAGCAGCCGAGGAGAGGAAGAGACCCAGTACTTC. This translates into CASSRGEEETQYF.

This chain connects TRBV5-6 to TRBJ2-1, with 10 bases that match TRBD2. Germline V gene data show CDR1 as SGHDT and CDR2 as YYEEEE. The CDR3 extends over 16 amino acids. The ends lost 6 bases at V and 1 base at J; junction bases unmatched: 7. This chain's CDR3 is CASTQLGLASYNEQFF. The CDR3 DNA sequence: TGTGCCAGCACCCAACTGGGACTAGCGTCCTACAATGAGCAGTTCTTC.

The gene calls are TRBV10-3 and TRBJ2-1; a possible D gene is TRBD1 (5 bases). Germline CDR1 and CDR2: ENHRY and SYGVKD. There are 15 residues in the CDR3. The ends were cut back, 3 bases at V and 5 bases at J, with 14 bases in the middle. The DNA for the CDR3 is TGTGCCATCAGTGAATGGGCAGGGAATAACAATGAGCAGTTCTTC. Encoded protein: CAISEWAGNNNEQFF.

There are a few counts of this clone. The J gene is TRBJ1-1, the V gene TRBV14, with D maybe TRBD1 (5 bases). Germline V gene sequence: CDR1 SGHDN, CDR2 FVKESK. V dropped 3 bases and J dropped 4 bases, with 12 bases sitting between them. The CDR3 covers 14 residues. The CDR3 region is CASSHRAGGTEAFF. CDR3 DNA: TGTGCCAGCAGCCACAGGGCCGGGGGCACTGAAGCTTTCTTT. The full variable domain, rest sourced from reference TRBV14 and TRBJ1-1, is EAGVTQFPSHSVIEKGQTVTLRCDPISGHDNLYWYRRVMGKEIKFLLHFVKESKQDESGMPNNRFLAERTGGTYSTLKVQPAELEDSGVYFCASSHRAGGTEAFFGQGTRLTVV.

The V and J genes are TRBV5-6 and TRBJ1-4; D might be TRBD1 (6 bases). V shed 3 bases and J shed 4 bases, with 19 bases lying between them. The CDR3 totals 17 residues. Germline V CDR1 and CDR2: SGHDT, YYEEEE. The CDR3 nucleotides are TGTGCCAGCAGCTGGGGGCCCTCCCCTAACAATAATGAAAAACTGTTTTTT. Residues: CASSWGPSPNNNEKLFF.

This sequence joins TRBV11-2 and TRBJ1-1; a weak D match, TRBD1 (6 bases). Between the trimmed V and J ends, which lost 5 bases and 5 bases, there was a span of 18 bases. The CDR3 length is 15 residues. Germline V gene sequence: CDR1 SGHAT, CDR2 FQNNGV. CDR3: CASSPGPDRGTEAFF. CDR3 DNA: TGTGCCAGCAGCCCCGGGCCGGACAGAGGAACTGAAGCTTTCTTT.

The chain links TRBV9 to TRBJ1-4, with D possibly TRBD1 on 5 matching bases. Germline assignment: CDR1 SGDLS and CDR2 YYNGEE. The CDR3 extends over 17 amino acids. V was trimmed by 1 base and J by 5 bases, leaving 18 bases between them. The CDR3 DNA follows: TGTGCCAGCAGCGTAACCCCGTGGGGGGGAGAGAATGAAAAACTGTTTTTT. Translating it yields CASSVTPWGGENEKLFF. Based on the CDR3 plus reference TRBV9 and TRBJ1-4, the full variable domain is DSGVTQTPKHLITATGQRVTLRCSPRSGDLSVYWYQQSLDQGLQFLIQYYNGEERAKGNILERFSAQQFPDLHSELNLSSLELGDSALYFCASSVTPWGGENEKLFFGSGTQLSVL.

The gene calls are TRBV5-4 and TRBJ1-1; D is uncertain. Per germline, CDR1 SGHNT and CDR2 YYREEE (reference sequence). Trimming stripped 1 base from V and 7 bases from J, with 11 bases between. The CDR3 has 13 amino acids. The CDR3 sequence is CASSLSGEGEAFF. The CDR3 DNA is TGTGCCAGCAGCTTGAGTGGAGAAGGTGAAGCTTTCTTT.

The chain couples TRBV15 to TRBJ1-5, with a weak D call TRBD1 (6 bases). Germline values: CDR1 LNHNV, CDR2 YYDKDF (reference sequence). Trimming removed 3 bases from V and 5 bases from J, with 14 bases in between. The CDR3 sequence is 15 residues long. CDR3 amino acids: CATSRGGALDQPQHF. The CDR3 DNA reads TGTGCCACCAGCAGGGGGGGGGCCCTTGATCAGCCCCAGCATTTT.

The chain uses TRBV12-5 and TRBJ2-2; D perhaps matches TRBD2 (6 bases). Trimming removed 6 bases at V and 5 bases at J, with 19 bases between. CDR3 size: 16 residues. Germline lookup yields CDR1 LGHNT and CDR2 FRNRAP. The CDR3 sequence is CASGPGSPLMTGELFF. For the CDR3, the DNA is TGTGCTAGTGGCCCCGGGAGCCCTCTAATGACCGGGGAGCTGTTTTTT. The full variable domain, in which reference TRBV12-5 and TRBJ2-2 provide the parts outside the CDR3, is DARVTQTPRHKVTEMGQEVTMRCQPILGHNTVFWYRQTMMQGLELLAYFRNRAPLDDSGMPKDRFSAEMPDATLATLKIQPSEPRDSAVYFCASGPGSPLMTGELFFGEGSRLTVL.

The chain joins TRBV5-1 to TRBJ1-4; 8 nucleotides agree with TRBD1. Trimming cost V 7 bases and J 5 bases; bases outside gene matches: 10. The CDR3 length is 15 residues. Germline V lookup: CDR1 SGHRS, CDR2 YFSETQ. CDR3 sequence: CASGSGGVSNEKLFF. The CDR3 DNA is TGCGCCAGCGGATCAGGGGGCGTCTCCAATGAAAAACTGTTTTTT.

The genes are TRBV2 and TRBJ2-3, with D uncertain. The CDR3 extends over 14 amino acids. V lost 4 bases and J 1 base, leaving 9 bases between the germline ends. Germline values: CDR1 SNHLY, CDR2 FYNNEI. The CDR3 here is CASSVARGTDTQYF. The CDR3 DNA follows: TGTGCCAGCAGTGTGGCCCGGGGCACAGATACGCAGTATTTT. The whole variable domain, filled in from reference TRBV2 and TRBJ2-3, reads EPEVTQTPSHQVTQMGQEVILRCVPISNHLYFYWYRQILGQKVEFLVSFYNNEISEKSEIFDDQFSVERPDGSNFTLKIRSTKLEDSAMYFCASSVARGTDTQYFGPGTRLTVL.

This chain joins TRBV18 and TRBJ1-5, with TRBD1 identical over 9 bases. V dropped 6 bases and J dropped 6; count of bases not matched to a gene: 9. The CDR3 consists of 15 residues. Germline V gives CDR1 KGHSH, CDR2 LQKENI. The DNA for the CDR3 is TGTGCCAGCTCTACGGGGACAGGGTCGGGTCAGCCCCAGCATTTT. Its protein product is CASSTGTGSGQPQHF.

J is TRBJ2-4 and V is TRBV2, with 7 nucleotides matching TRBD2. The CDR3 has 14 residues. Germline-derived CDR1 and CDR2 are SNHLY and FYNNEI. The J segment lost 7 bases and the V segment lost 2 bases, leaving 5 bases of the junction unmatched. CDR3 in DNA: TGTGCCAGCAGTGAATGGAGGGAGGGGAACATTCAGTACTTC. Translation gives CASSEWREGNIQYF.

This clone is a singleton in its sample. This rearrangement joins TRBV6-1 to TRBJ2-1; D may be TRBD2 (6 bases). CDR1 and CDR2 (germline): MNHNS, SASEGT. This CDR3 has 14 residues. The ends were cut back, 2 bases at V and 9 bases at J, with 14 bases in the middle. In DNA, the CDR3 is TGTGCCAGCAGTGAAAGGCAGCACGGGGGTGAGCAGTTCTTC. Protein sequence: CASSERQHGGEQFF.

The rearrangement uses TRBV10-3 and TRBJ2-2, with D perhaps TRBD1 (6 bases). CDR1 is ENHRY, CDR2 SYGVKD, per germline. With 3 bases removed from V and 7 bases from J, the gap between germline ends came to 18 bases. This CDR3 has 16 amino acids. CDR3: CAISDLFRQAGGELFF. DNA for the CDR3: TGTGCCATCAGTGACCTTTTTCGACAGGCGGGCGGGGAGCTGTTTTTT.

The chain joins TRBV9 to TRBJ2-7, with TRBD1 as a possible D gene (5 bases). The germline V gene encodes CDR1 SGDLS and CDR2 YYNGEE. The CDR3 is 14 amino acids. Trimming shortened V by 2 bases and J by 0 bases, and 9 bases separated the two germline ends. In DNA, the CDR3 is TGTGCCAGCAGCGTGACAGCTACCTCCTACGAGCAGTACTTC. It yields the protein CASSVTATSYEQYF.

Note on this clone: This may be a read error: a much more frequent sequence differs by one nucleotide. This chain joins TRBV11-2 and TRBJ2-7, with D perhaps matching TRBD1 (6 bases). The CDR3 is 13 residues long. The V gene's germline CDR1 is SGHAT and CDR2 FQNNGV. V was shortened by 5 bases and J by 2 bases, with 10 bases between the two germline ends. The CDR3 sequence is CASSPGQTYEQYF. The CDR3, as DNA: TGTGCCAGCAGCCCGGGACAAACCTACGAGCAGTACTTC.

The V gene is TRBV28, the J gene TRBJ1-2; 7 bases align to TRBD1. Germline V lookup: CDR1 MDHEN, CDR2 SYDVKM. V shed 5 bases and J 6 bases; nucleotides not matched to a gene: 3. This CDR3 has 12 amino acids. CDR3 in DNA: TGTGCCAGCAGTCTAACAGGGGATGGCTACACCTTC. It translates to CASSLTGDGYTF.